This passage covers 23 T cell receptor beta chains from one sample sequenced in a study of blood T cell repertoires in COVID-19 (dated by TCRdb to the early 2020s). The receptor library was made with the immunoSEQ multiplex PCR assay. TCRdb took this table from immuneACCESS and kept in-frame rearrangements with V and J called. Such tables lack part of the clones; where checked against another copy, unresolved V genes explain under half of the gap, and the rest is unexplained. This sample gives 70,000 to 90,000 clones in total; 83% of them show up just once. The ten largest make up about 10% of the sample. The sequenced sample was peripheral blood. The receptors come from a human donor in a cohort sampled during active COVID-19.

This sequence joins TRBV29-1 and TRBJ1-1, with 7 bases aligning to TRBD1. The V gene's germline CDR1 is SQVTM and CDR2 ANQGSEA. The CDR3 totals 13 residues. The V gene end was trimmed by 3 bases and the J gene end by 11 bases; junction bases not matched to a gene: 12. The CDR3 DNA reads TGCAGCGTTGACGGACAGGCTTCCCGGTCGGCTTTCTTT. This translates into CSVDGQASRSAFF.

The chain couples TRBV7-3 to TRBJ1-2; weak D call: TRBD1 (5 bases). The CDR3 loop spans 13 amino acids. The germline CDR1 and CDR2 sequences are SGHTA and FQGTGA. V was pared by 2 bases and J by 3 bases, with 7 bases between. The CDR3 spells CASSLRGDYGYTF. CDR3 nucleotides: TGTGCCAGCAGCTTACGGGGGGACTATGGCTACACCTTC.

This clone appeared a single time. V gene TRBV7-2 combines with J gene TRBJ1-5; TRBD1 matches 7 bases. The CDR3 is made up of 15 amino acids. Germline loops: CDR1 SGHTA, CDR2 FQGNSA. V shed 1 base, J shed 4 bases, and the junction held 4 bases outside the gene matches. Here the CDR3 DNA reads TGTGCCAGCAGCTTAGGGACAGGTAGGAATCAGCCCCAGCATTTT. As protein: CASSLGTGRNQPQHF. Full variable domain (outside the CDR3, taken from reference TRBV7-2 and TRBJ1-5): GAGVSQSPSNKVTEKGKDVELRCDPISGHTALYWYRQSLGQGLEFLIYFQGNSAPDKSGLPSDRFSAERTGGSVSTLTIQRTQQEDSAVYLCASSLGTGRNQPQHFGDGTRLSIL.

The chain joins TRBV9 to TRBJ2-7, with TRBD1 matching 7 bases. CDR1 and CDR2 from the germline V gene are SGDLS and YYNGEE. J was trimmed by 2 bases and V by 3 bases; bases with no gene match: 5. This CDR3 has 14 amino acids. In DNA form, the CDR3 reads TGTGCCAGCAGCGCCCGGGACAGTCCCTACGAGCAGTACTTC. Translating it yields CASSARDSPYEQYF.

CDR3 nucleotide sequence: TGTGCCAGCAGTTCGCCCGGACAGGGGCAAAAACTGTTTTTT. Amino acids: CASSSPGQGQKLFF. The V gene is TRBV27, the J gene TRBJ1-4, with 9 positions matching TRBD1. This CDR3 has 14 residues. Per germline, CDR1 MNHEY and CDR2 SMNVEV (reference sequence). V shed 4 bases, J shed 9 bases, and the junction held 6 bases outside the gene matches.

The chain combines TRBV19 with TRBJ2-7, with TRBD1 matching over 9 bases. The CDR3 has 15 amino acids. Germline trimming cut 5 bases from V and 3 bases from J; bases unmatched to any gene: 8. Germline loops: CDR1 LNHDA, CDR2 SQIVND (reference sequence). This chain's CDR3 is CASSVSGTGYYEQYF. Written as DNA, the CDR3 is TGTGCCAGTAGTGTCTCCGGGACAGGGTACTACGAGCAGTACTTC.

J is TRBJ1-2 and V is TRBV27; the match to TRBD1 covers 8 bases. CDR3 length equals 15 residues. V trimming: 6 bases; J trimming: 7 bases; junction bases outside the gene matches: 13. The germline CDR1 and CDR2 sequences are MNHEY and SMNVEV (reference sequence). CDR3 sequence: CASRGTGTIAAGYTF. CDR3 nucleotides: TGTGCCAGCAGAGGGACAGGCACAATAGCCGCTGGCTACACCTTC.

This clone was detected only once. J is TRBJ2-7 and V is TRBV3-1 (or the pseudogene TRBV3-2); the D gene is possibly TRBD1 (5 bases). Trimming took off 4 bases at V and 4 bases at J, with 17 bases between the two ends. CDR1 is LGHDT and CDR2 is YNNKEL in the germline V gene (reference sequence). The CDR3 is 15 residues long. CDR3 residues: CASSRQWGGTYEQYF. Here the CDR3 DNA reads TGTGCCAGCAGCCGACAATGGGGCGGAACTTACGAGCAGTACTTC.

The chain recombines TRBV30 with TRBJ2-7, with 7 bases aligning to TRBD1. This CDR3 contains 13 residues. V lost 3 bases to trimming and J lost 0 bases; unmatched junction nucleotides: 2. Germline loops: CDR1 GTSNPN, CDR2 SVGIG (reference sequence). CDR3 sequence reads: CAWRNRGSYEQYF. Written as DNA, the CDR3 is TGTGCCTGGAGGAACAGGGGCTCCTACGAGCAGTACTTC. Complete variable domain (other parts from reference TRBV30 and TRBJ2-7): SQTIHQWPATLVQPVGSPLSLECTVEGTSNPNLYWYRQAAGRGLQLLFYSVGIGQISSEVPQNLSASRPQDRQFILSSKKLLLSDSGFYLCAWRNRGSYEQYFGPGTRLTVT.

This clone was picked up many times. The chain couples TRBV6-5 to TRBJ1-5; 8 bases fit TRBD1. With 6 bases clipped from V and 7 bases from J, the junction kept 8 bases outside the gene matches. Germline assignment: CDR1 MNHEY and CDR2 SVGAGI. There are 14 residues in the CDR3. The CDR3 sequence is CASSDATGEQPQHF. As DNA, the CDR3 is TGTGCCAGCAGCGATGCGACAGGGGAGCAGCCCCAGCATTTT.

CDR3 nucleotides: TGTGCCAGCACCCGAGTCTTCGGGGGGCAGTACAATGAGCAGTTCTTC. It codes for CASTRVFGGQYNEQFF. V usage is TRBV11-2 and J usage is TRBJ2-1; D is perhaps TRBD2 (7 bases). The germline gives CDR1 SGHAT, CDR2 FQNNGV. The V gene lost 7 bases and the J gene lost 4 bases, with 20 bases spanning the gap. The CDR3 has 16 amino acids. Supplemented by reference TRBV11-2 and TRBJ2-1, the full variable domain reads EAGVAQSPRYKIIEKRQSVAFWCNPISGHATLYWYQQILGQGPKLLIQFQNNGVVDDSQLPKDRFSAERLKGVDSTLKIQPAKLEDSAVYLCASTRVFGGQYNEQFFGPGTRLTVL.

This chain joins TRBV6-2 or TRBV6-3 and TRBJ2-3, with a possible D match to TRBD2 (7 bases). V was trimmed by 0 bases and J by 4 bases, leaving 17 bases between them. CDR1 MNHEY and CDR2 SVGEGT come from the germline V gene. CDR3 length equals 17 residues. CDR3 loop: CASSYSSPGGRSDTQYF. The CDR3 DNA reads TGTGCCAGCAGTTACTCGAGTCCCGGGGGGCGTTCAGATACGCAGTATTTT.

The chain has TRBV3-1 (or the pseudogene TRBV3-2) and TRBJ1-6, with a tentative D call TRBD1 (6 bases). Germline values: CDR1 LGHDT, CDR2 YNNKEL (reference sequence). The CDR3 contains 15 residues. V was pared by 4 bases and J by 10 bases, with 17 bases between. In DNA form, the CDR3 reads TGTGCCAGCAGCCTCACGACAGGAAGCTACTCACCCCTCCACTTT. The encoded protein is CASSLTTGSYSPLHF.

As regards this clone: One junction end disagrees with the germline gene, perhaps due to a read error. The J gene is TRBJ1-2, the V gene TRBV13, with D possibly being TRBD1 (5 bases). CDR3 length: 15 amino acids. From germline, CDR1 is PRHDT and CDR2 FYEKMQ (reference sequence). CDR3 DNA: TGTGCCAGCAGCCTAGGAGCCCAGGGAAAATATGGCTACACCTTC. Translation: CASSLGAQGKYGYTF.

This chain joins TRBV7-8 and TRBJ1-2; no firm D call. Trimming pared 2 bases from V and 0 bases from J, leaving 10 bases between. The CDR3 totals 15 residues. Per germline, CDR1 SGHVS and CDR2 FQNEAQ. CDR3 in amino acids: CASSLQERTNYGYTF. The CDR3 DNA is TGTGCCAGCAGCTTACAGGAGCGGACTAACTATGGCTACACCTTC.

This clone was seen once. V and J are TRBV4-1 and TRBJ2-1; TRBD2 is a possible D gene (6 bases). The CDR3 consists of 13 residues. Germline V CDR1 and CDR2: MGHRA, YSYEKL. V lost 5 bases, J lost 15 bases, and 20 bases lay in between. CDR3 sequence (DNA): TGCGCCAGCAGCGGGGACTCTACCGCTCAGCGGTTCTTC. Translation gives CASSGDSTAQRFF.

The CDR3 DNA reads TGTGCCAGCAGCCAAGGAACGGGGGTCTACGAGCAGTACTTC. It encodes CASSQGTGVYEQYF. The rearrangement links TRBV3-1 (or the pseudogene TRBV3-2) to TRBJ2-7; weak D call: TRBD2 (6 bases). Germline V gene data show CDR1 as LGHDT and CDR2 as YNNKEL (reference sequence). V lost 1 base, J lost 3 bases, and 10 bases lay in between. CDR3 length: 14 residues.

V and J are TRBV30 and TRBJ2-3, with a possible D match to TRBD2 (5 bases). Trimming removed 4 bases at V and 2 bases at J, with 16 bases between. The CDR3 length is 15 residues. CDR1 and CDR2 from the germline V gene are GTSNPN and SVGIG (reference sequence). This CDR3 is CAWTDRTFDTDTQYF. CDR3 DNA: TGTGCCTGGACGGATAGGACTTTTGACACAGATACGCAGTATTTT.

The CDR3 bases are TGTGCCAGCAGTGAAGCTAGGAGAATAGGGGGGGGTAGGGAGATTGAAGCTTTCTTT. It yields the protein CASSEARRIGGGREIEAFF. The rearrangement joins TRBV2 to TRBJ1-1; D might be TRBD1 (6 bases). Germline-derived CDR1 and CDR2 are SNHLY and FYNNEI. This CDR3 is built from 19 residues. V lost 0 bases and J 7 bases, leaving 27 bases between the germline ends.

The chain combines TRBV7-6 with TRBJ2-7; 7 nucleotides align to TRBD2. Germline V CDR1 and CDR2: SGHVS, FNYEAQ. The CDR3 spans 15 residues. V was clipped by 6 bases and J by 2 bases; unmatched bases: 10. CDR3 DNA: TGTGCCAGCAGACCTGTGCGGGAGTCTCCCTACGAGCAGTACTTC. Encoded protein: CASRPVRESPYEQYF.

A few counts support this clone. CDR3 residues: CASSLGGFAGQPQHF. CDR3 nucleotides: TGTGCCAGCAGCCTAGGCGGATTTGCGGGTCAGCCCCAGCATTTT. V and J are TRBV7-6 and TRBJ1-5; no clear D. Trimming removed 5 bases at V and 6 bases at J, with 17 bases between. CDR1 SGHVS and CDR2 FNYEAQ come from the germline V gene. The CDR3 loop spans 15 amino acids.

The genes are TRBV4-1 and TRBJ2-1, with 7 bases identical to TRBD2. Germline values: CDR1 MGHRA, CDR2 YSYEKL. The CDR3 length is 16 residues. Trimming removed 4 bases from V and 4 bases from J; junction bases left unmatched: 10. The CDR3 sequence is CASSLGMGGRYNEQFF. The CDR3 nucleotides are TGCGCCAGCAGCCTCGGCATGGGGGGGAGGTACAATGAGCAGTTCTTC.

This clone was picked up one time. The genes are TRBV7-8 and TRBJ1-6; 10 bases are a match to TRBD1. CDR1 SGHVS and CDR2 FQNEAQ come from the germline V gene. The V and J ends lost 6 bases and 6 bases, in that order; junction bases with no gene match: 5. This CDR3 is built from 15 residues. CDR3 DNA: TGTGCCAGCAGTCCCGGGACAGGGGCTAATTCACCCCTCCACTTT. Protein sequence: CASSPGTGANSPLHF.